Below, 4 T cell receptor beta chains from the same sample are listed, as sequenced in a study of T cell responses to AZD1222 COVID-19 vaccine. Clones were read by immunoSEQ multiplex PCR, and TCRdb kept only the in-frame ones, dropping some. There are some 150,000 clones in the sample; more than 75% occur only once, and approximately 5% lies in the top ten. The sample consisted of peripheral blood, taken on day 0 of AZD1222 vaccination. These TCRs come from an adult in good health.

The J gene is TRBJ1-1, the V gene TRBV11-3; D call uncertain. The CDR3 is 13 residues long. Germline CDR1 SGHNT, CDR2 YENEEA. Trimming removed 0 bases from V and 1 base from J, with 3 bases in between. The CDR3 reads CASSLDTNTEAFF. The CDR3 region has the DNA TGTGCCAGCAGCTTAGATACGAACACTGAAGCTTTCTTT.

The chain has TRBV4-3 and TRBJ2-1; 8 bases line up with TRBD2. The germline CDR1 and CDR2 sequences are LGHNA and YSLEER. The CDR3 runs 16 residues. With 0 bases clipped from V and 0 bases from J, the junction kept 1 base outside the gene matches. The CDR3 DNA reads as TGCGCCAGCAGCCAAGATCTAGCGGGCTCCTACAATGAGCAGTTCTTC. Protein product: CASSQDLAGSYNEQFF.

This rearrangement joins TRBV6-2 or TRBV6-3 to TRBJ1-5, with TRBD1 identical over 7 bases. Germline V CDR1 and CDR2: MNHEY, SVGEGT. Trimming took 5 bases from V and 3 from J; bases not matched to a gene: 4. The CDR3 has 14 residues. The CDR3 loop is CASSQQGPNQPQHF. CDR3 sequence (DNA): TGTGCCAGCAGTCAACAGGGGCCCAATCAGCCCCAGCATTTT.

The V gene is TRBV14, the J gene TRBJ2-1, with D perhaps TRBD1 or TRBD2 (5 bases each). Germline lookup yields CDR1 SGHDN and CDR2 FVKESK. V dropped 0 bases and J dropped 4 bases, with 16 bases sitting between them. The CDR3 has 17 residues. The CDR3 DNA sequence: TGTGCCAGCAGCCAAGAGGACTGGGGAACAGGATACAATGAGCAGTTCTTC. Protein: CASSQEDWGTGYNEQFF.